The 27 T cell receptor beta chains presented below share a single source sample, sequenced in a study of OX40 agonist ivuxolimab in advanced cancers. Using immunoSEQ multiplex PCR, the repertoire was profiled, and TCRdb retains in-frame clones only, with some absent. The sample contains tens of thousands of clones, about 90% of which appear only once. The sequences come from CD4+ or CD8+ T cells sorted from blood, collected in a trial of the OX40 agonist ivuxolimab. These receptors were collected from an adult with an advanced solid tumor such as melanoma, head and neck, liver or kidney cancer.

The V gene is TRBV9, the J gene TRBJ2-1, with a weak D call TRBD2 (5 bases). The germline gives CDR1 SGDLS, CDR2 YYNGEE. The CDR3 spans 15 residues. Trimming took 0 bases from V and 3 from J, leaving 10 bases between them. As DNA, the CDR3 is TGTGCCAGCAGCGTAGACTGGACTTACTACAATGAGCAGTTCTTC. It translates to CASSVDWTYYNEQFF. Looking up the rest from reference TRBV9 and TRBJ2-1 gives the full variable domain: DSGVTQTPKHLITATGQRVTLRCSPRSGDLSVYWYQQSLDQGLQFLIQYYNGEERAKGNILERFSAQQFPDLHSELNLSSLELGDSALYFCASSVDWTYYNEQFFGPGTRLTVL.

The CDR3 here is CASSLLGQGYNEQFF. The CDR3 DNA sequence: TGTGCCAGTAGCCTTTTGGGACAGGGATACAATGAGCAGTTCTTC. The rearrangement joins TRBV19 to TRBJ2-1; 9 bases agree with TRBD1. Germline V CDR1 and CDR2: LNHDA, SQIVND (reference sequence). With 6 bases clipped from V and 4 bases from J, the junction kept 7 bases outside the gene matches. The CDR3 runs 15 residues.

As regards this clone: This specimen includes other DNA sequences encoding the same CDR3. CDR3 amino acids: CASSWGSSYEQYF. The CDR3 nucleotides read TGTGCCAGCAGTTGGGGAAGCTCCTACGAGCAGTACTTC. The chain employs TRBV27 and TRBJ2-7; D is undetermined. The CDR3 consists of 13 residues. Germline CDR1 reads MNHEY; CDR2 reads SMNVEV (reference sequence). V gave up 4 bases and J gave up 0 bases, with 7 bases separating them.

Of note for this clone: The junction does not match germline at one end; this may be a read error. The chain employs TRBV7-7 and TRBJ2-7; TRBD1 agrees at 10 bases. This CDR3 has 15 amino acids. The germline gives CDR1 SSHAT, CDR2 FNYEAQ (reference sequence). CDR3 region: CASSATLGQGSEQYF. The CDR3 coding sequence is TGTGCTAGCAGCGCGACTTTGGGACAGGGGAGCGAGCAGTACTTC.

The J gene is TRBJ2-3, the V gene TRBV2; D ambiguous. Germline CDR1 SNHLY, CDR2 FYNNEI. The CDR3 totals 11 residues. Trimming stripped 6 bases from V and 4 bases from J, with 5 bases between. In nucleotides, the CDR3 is TGTGCCAGCAGGGATTCAGATACGCAGTATTTT. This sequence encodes CASRDSDTQYF. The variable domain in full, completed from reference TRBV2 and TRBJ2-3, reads EPEVTQTPSHQVTQMGQEVILRCVPISNHLYFYWYRQILGQKVEFLVSFYNNEISEKSEIFDDQFSVERPDGSNFTLKIRSTKLEDSAMYFCASRDSDTQYFGPGTRLTVL.

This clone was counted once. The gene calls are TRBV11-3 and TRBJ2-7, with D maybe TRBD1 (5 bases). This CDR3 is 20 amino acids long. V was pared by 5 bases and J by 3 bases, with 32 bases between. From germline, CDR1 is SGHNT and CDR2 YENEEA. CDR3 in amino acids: CASSPIVMDTADGEHYEQYV. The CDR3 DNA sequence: TGTGCCAGCAGCCCCATAGTAATGGACACTGCAGATGGTGAACACTACGAGCAGTACGTC.

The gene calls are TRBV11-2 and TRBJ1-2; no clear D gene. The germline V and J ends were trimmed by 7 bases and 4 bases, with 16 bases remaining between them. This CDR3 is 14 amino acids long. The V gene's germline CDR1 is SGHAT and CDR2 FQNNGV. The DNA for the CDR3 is TGTGCCAGCACCGATCTTGGATCCGGCTATGGCTACACCTTC. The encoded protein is CASTDLGSGYGYTF. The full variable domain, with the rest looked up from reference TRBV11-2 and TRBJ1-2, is EAGVAQSPRYKIIEKRQSVAFWCNPISGHATLYWYQQILGQGPKLLIQFQNNGVVDDSQLPKDRFSAERLKGVDSTLKIQPAKLEDSAVYLCASTDLGSGYGYTFGSGTRLTVV.

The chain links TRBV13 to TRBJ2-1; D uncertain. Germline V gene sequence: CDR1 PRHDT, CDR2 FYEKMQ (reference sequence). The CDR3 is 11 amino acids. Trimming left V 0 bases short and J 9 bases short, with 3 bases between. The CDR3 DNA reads TGTGCCAGCAGCTTAGGGGTTGAGCAGTTCTTC. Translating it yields CASSLGVEQFF.

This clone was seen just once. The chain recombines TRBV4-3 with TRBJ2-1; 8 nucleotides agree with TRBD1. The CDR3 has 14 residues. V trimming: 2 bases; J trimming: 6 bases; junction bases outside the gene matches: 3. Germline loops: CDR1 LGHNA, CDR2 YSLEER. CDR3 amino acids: CASSQNTGGNEQFF. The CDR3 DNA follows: TGCGCCAGCAGCCAAAATACAGGGGGCAATGAGCAGTTCTTC.

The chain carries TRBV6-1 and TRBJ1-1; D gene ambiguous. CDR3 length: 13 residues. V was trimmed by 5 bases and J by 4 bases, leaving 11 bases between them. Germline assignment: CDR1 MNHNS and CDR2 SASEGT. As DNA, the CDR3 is TGTGCCAGCAGTCTAGGGCGCGGCACTGAAGCTTTCTTT. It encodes CASSLGRGTEAFF.

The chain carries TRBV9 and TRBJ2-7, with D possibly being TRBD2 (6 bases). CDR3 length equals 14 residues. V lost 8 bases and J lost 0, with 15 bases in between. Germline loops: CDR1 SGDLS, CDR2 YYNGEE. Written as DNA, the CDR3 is TGTGCCAGTACACCGGGGGTAAGCTCCTACGAGCAGTACTTC. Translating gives CASTPGVSSYEQYF.

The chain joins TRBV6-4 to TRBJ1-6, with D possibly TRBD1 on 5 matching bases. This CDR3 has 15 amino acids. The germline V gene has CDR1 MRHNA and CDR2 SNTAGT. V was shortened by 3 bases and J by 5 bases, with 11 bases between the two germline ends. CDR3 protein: CASSEGRGDNSPLHF. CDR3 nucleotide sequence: TGTGCCAGCAGTGAAGGAAGGGGTGATAATTCACCCCTCCACTTT.

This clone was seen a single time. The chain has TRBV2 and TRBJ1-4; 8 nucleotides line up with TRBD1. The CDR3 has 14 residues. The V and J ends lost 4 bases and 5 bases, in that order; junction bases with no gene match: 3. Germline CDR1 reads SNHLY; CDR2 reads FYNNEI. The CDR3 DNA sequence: TGTGCCAGCAGTGCAAGGACAGGGAATGAAAAACTGTTTTTT. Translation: CASSARTGNEKLFF.

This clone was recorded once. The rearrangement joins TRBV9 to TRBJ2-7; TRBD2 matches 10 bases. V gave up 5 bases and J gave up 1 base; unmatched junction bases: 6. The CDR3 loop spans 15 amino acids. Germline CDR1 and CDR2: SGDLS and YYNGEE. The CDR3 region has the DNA TGTGCCAGCAGTGCGGCTAGCGGGAGATCCTACGAGCAGTACTTC. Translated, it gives CASSAASGRSYEQYF.

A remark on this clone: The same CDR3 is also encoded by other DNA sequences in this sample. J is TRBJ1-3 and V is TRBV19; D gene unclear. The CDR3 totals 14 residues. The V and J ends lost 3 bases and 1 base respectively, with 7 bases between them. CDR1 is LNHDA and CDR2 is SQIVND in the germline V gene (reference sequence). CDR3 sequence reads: CASSILGSGNTIYF. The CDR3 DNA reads TGTGCCAGTAGTATTCTCGGTTCTGGAAACACCATATATTTT.

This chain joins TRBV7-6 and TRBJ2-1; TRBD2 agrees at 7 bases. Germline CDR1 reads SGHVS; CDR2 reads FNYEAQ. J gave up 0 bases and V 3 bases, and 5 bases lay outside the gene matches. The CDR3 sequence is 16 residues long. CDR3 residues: CASSFSAGTSYNEQFF. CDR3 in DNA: TGTGCCAGCAGCTTCTCAGCGGGAACCTCCTACAATGAGCAGTTCTTC.

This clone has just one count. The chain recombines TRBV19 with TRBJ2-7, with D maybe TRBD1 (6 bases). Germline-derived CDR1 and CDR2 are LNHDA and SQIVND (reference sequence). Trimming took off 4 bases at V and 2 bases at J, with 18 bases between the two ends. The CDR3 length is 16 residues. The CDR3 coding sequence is TGTGCCAGTAGTAACCCCTTAGGGGGTCCTCCCTACGAGCAGTACTTC. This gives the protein CASSNPLGGPPYEQYF.

CDR3 coding DNA: TGTGCCAGTACCATCGGGACTAATGAGCAGTTCTTC. Its protein product is CASTIGTNEQFF. The chain has TRBV19 and TRBJ2-1, with D perhaps TRBD2 (6 bases). Per the germline V gene, CDR1 is LNHDA and CDR2 is SQIVND (reference sequence). The CDR3 runs to 12 residues. V was cut by 7 bases and J by 7 bases, with 11 bases left in between.

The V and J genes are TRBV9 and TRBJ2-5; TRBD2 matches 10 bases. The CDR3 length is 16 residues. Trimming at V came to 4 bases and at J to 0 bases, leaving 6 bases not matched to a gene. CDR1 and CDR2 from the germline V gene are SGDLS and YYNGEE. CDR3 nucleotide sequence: TGTGCCAGCAGCCCAAAACTAGCGGGGAACCAAGAGACCCAGTACTTC. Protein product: CASSPKLAGNQETQYF.

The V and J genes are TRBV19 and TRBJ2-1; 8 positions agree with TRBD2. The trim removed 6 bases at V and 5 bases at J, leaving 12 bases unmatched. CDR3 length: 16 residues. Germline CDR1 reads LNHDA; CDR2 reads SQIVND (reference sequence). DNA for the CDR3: TGTGCCAGTAGATTTCGTTTGTTAGCGGGAAACAATGAGCAGTTCTTC. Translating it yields CASRFRLLAGNNEQFF.

CDR3 sequence (DNA): TGTGCCAGCAGCTCGACTAGCGGACCCCTCGAGCAGTACTTC. Residues: CASSSTSGPLEQYF. The chain couples TRBV7-2 to TRBJ2-7, with 9 bases lining up with TRBD2. CDR1 is SGHTA and CDR2 is FQGNSA in the germline V gene. The CDR3 totals 14 residues. J was trimmed by 6 bases and V by 4 bases; bases with no gene match: 7.

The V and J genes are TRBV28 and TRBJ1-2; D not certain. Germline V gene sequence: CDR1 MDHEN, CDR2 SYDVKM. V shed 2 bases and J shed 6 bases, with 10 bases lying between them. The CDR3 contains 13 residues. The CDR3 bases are TGTGCCAGCAGTTTAAGAGGTATTGATGGCTACACCTTC. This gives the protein CASSLRGIDGYTF.

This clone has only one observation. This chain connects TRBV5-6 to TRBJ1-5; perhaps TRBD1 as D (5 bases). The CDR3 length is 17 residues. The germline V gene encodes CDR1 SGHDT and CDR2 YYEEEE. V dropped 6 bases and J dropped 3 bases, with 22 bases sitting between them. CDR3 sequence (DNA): TGTGCCAGCACCCGTTTAGGAGGGGCGAGGGTCAATCAGCCCCAGCATTTT. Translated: CASTRLGGARVNQPQHF.

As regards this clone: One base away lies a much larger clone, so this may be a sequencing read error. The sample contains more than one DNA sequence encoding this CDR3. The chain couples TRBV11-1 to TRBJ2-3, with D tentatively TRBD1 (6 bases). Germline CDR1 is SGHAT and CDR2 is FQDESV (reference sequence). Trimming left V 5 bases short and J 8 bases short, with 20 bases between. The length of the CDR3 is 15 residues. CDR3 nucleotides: TGTGCCAGCAGCACCGAGGGGGTGGGAGTAGGTACGCAGTATTTT. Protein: CASSTEGVGVGTQYF.

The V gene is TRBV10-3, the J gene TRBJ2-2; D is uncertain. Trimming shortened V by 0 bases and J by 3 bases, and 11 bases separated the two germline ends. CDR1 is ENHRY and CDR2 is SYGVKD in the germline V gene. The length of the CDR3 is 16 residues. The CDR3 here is CAISESSAAHTGELFF. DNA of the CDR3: TGTGCCATCAGTGAGTCCTCGGCAGCTCACACCGGGGAGCTGTTTTTT.

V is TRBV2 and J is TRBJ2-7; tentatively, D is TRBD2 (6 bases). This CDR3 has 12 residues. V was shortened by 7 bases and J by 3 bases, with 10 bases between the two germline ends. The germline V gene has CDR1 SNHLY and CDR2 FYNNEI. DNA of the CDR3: TGTGCCAGCATGGGGGGAGACTACGAGCAGTACGTC. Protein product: CASMGGDYEQYV.

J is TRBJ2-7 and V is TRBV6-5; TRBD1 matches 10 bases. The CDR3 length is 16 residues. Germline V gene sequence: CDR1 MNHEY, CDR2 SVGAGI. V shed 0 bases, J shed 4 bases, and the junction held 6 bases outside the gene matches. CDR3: CASSYSSTGGRYEQYF. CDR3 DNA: TGTGCCAGCAGTTACTCCTCGACAGGGGGCAGGTACGAGCAGTACTTC.